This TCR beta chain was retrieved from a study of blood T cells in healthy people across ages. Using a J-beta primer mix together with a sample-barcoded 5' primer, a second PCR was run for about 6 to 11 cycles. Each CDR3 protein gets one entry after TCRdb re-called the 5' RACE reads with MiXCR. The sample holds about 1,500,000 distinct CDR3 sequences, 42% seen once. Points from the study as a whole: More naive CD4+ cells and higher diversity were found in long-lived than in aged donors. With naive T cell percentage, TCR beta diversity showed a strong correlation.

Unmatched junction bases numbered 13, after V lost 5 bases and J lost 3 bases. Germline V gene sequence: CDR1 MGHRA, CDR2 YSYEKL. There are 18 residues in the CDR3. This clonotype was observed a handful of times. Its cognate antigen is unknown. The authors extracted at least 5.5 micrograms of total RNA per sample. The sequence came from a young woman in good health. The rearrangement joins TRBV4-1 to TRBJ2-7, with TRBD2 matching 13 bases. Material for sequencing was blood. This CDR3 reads CASSSVGTSGIFLYEQYF. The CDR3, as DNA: TGCGCCAGCAGCTCCGTAGGGACTAGCGGGATATTCCTCTACGAGCAGTACTTC.